The rows below give T cell receptor beta chains drawn from one sample of a study of metastatic and nonmetastatic thyroid tumors. Using MiXCR, TCRdb re-called clones from the PCR reads. The sample has some 15,000 clones; about a quarter are singletons. The sequenced material came from tumor tissue. These receptors originate from a female donor with papillary thyroid cancer or a benign thyroid nodule (not recorded which). Some clones in this sample may be carry-over from other donors' samples. Each CDR3 is given with its conserved first and last residue.

V gene	J gene	CDR3 protein
TRBV9	TRBJ2-2	CASSVEGSGIAGELFF
TRBV7-2	TRBJ2-5	CASSQEETQYF
TRBV11-2	TRBJ2-1	CASSPFGLAGDNEQFF
TRBV6-2/TRBV6-3	TRBJ1-1	CASSYSRDTEAFF
TRBV4-2	TRBJ2-7	CASSQDRTSEYEQYF
TRBV6-2/TRBV6-3	TRBJ2-2	CASSPTSGRASNTVELFF
TRBV11-1	TRBJ2-1	CASATRQGKRGHEQFF
TRBV27	TRBJ1-5	CASSLTGQRGNQPQHF
TRBV29-1	TRBJ2-3	CSVASGSTDTQYF
TRBV29-1	TRBJ1-2	CSVRGTGDRNYGYTF
TRBV20-1	TRBJ2-7	CSASVDRGSYEQYF
TRBV10-3	TRBJ2-1	CAISDVSGSSYNEQFF
TRBV2	TRBJ1-4	CASSDGGGVEKLFF
TRBV4-1	TRBJ2-1	CASSQDRPAYNEQFF
TRBV19	TRBJ1-1	CASYTQGMTEAFF
TRBV19	TRBJ2-1	CASSIGGTSVPLEHFF
TRBV6-5	TRBJ2-7	CASSYDRVSYEQYF
TRBV25-1	TRBJ1-6	CASSEYPLGGHSPLHF
TRBV6-6	TRBJ2-7	CASSYSSGSQNEQYF
TRBV5-1	TRBJ2-3	CASSLVGLAGGSDTQYF
TRBV27	TRBJ1-1	CARGQSPPLTEAFF
TRBV9	TRBJ2-1	CASSAHSGSGEEQFF
TRBV20-1	TRBJ1-5	CSARGAGNQPQHF
TRBV6-1	TRBJ2-1	CASRKAGGSYEQFF
TRBV9	TRBJ2-7	CASSAPGTGAHEQYF
TRBV7-8	TRBJ1-6	CASSLEGSPLHF
TRBV27	TRBJ2-7	CASSAQVGGVYEQYF
TRBV20-1	TRBJ1-2	CSARRPDTYGYTF
TRBV5-4	TRBJ1-2	CASSPRDRGGLNGYTF
TRBV27	TRBJ2-2	CASKQVGGELFF
TRBV30	TRBJ2-5	CAWSVLPSDSRFGETQYF
TRBV5-6	TRBJ1-4	CASSRGEKLFF
TRBV2	TRBJ1-5	CASRGQGNQPQHF
TRBV7-9	TRBJ2-7	CASSFNGGYEQYF
TRBV27	TRBJ2-2	CASRSLAAGELFF
TRBV7-2	TRBJ2-7	CASSVFDYEQYF
TRBV4-2	TRBJ2-1	CASSHRMTEYYNEQFF
TRBV30	TRBJ2-3	CAWSGGTSGITDTQYF
TRBV3-1	TRBJ1-2	CASSQRGPGILYGYTF
TRBV19	TRBJ1-5	CASSVTGGGQPQHF
TRBV7-8	TRBJ2-7	CASSQPGGEQYF
TRBV18	TRBJ1-1	CASSPPRVNDVGRAFF
TRBV9	TRBJ2-7	CASSLGTGGGEQYF
TRBV7-2	TRBJ2-3	CASSSGGYTDTQYF
TRBV11-1	TRBJ1-1	CASSLRWGAQDTEAFF
TRBV10-3	TRBJ2-7	CAISLSAVGREQYF
TRBV19	TRBJ2-1	CASSIGSIPNEVFF
TRBV6-1	TRBJ2-7	CASSSDRGNEQYF
TRBV7-2	TRBJ1-1	CASSLGGLGTEAFF
TRBV11-2	TRBJ2-6	CASSSLGSDSSSGANVLTF
TRBV6-1	TRBJ2-7	CASTYRTGPTYEQYF
TRBV30	TRBJ2-7	CAFTGTSFYEQYF
TRBV10-2	TRBJ2-5	CASSFEGSQYF
TRBV24-1	TRBJ2-1	CATSDQGGKTTGSSYNEQFF